This entry lists 21 T cell receptor beta chains sequenced from one sample in a study of blood T cells in healthy people across ages. The authors ran a second PCR of about 7 to 12 cycles using a sample-barcoded 5' primer and a J-beta primer mix. Using its own MiXCR run on the 5' RACE reads, TCRdb lists one record per CDR3 protein. The sample includes 1.5 million to 2 million distinct CDR3 sequences, over 25% of them seen just once. The sample was blood. These receptors were obtained from a woman aged 25 to 39 in good health.

The table lists this clonotype with a few counts. This chain joins TRBV19 and TRBJ2-5; D gene uncertain. The CDR3 is 12 amino acids. Per the germline V gene, CDR1 is LNHDA and CDR2 is SQIVND (reference sequence). With 4 bases removed from V and 1 base from J, the gap between germline ends came to 4 bases. CDR3 DNA sequence: TGTGCCAGTAGTAACCTCCAAGAGACCCAGTACTTC. It encodes CASSNLQETQYF. Full variable domain (outside the CDR3, taken from reference TRBV19 and TRBJ2-5): DGGITQSPKYLFRKEGQNVTLSCEQNLNHDAMYWYRQDPGQGLRLIYYSQIVNDFQKGDIAEGYSVSREKKESFPLTVTSAQKNPTAFYLCASSNLQETQYFGPGTRLLVL.

In the case of this clonotype: A much larger clone is a single base away; this may be a read error. The chain carries TRBV4-1 and TRBJ2-7; D possibly matches TRBD1 or TRBD2 (5 bases each). From germline, CDR1 is MGHRA and CDR2 YSYEKL. CDR3 length: 19 amino acids. CDR3 sequence (DNA): TGCGCCGGCAGCCAGGAGGTAGTCGGGGCGGGCTCTCTCGGGGCCGAGCAGTACTTC. Encoded protein: CAGSQEVVGAGSLGAEQYF.

This clonotype has only a few counts. The CDR3 reads CASSLSVAKNIQYF. DNA of the CDR3: TGTGCCAGCAGCCTTTCCGTAGCCAAAAACATTCAGTACTTC. The genes are TRBV7-2 and TRBJ2-4; D is ambiguous. The germline V gene encodes CDR1 SGHTA and CDR2 FQGNSA. Trimming took off 5 bases at V and 0 bases at J, with 8 bases between the two ends. The CDR3 sequence is 14 residues long.

The rearrangement uses TRBV30 and TRBJ2-5, with D perhaps matching TRBD2 (5 bases). The J call may be in error: the DNA end matches TRBJ2-7 better. Per the germline V gene, CDR1 is GTSNPN and CDR2 is SVGIG (reference sequence). This CDR3 has 13 amino acids. The CDR3 nucleotides are TGTGCCGGCTCCTTAGCGTGGCCCTACGAGCAGTACTTC. Translating it yields CAGSLAWPYEQYF.

This clonotype was seen more than once but under ten times. The gene calls are TRBV20-1 and TRBJ2-5; the match to TRBD2 covers 7 bases. J gave up 5 bases and V 5 bases, and 2 bases lay outside the gene matches. The length of the CDR3 is 11 residues. Germline V lookup: CDR1 DFQATT, CDR2 SNEGSKA (reference sequence). The CDR3 DNA reads as TGCAGTGCTTGGGGAGGGGAGACCCAGTACTTC. Translated: CSAWGGETQYF.

This clonotype was seen ten or more times. The CDR3 loop is CASSQGQTPGEQYF. The CDR3 DNA is TGCGCCAGCAGCCAGGGACAGACCCCTGGAGAGCAGTACTTC. The chain joins TRBV4-3 to TRBJ2-7; 7 bases map to TRBD1. The CDR3 is made up of 14 amino acids. Looked up from germline, CDR1 is LGHNA and CDR2 is YSLEER. V was pared by 3 bases and J by 7 bases, with 9 bases of the junction left unmatched.

This chain connects TRBV5-1 to TRBJ2-1; D remains ambiguous. The CDR3 loop spans 13 amino acids. Trimming removed 4 bases from V and 7 bases from J, with 12 bases in between. The germline V gene has CDR1 SGHRS and CDR2 YFSETQ. The CDR3 DNA reads TGCGCCAGCAGCCACGGAAGATGGAATGAGCAGTTCTTC. Translated: CASSHGRWNEQFF.

The sample holds many counts of this clonotype. The genes are TRBV28 and TRBJ2-7; tentative D call: TRBD1 (5 bases). The V and J ends lost 2 bases and 3 bases respectively, with 11 bases between them. Per the germline V gene, CDR1 is MDHEN and CDR2 is SYDVKM. The CDR3 is made up of 14 amino acids. CDR3 nucleotide sequence: TGTGCCAGCAGTTTAGGGGCAGAAGACTACGAGCAGTACTTC. Protein: CASSLGAEDYEQYF.

CDR3 residues: CSATSLAKGEQYF. The CDR3, as DNA: TGCAGTGCCACCTCTCTAGCCAAGGGCGAGCAGTACTTC. This sequence joins TRBV20-1 and TRBJ2-7; D possibly corresponds to TRBD2 (5 bases). V was shortened by 6 bases and J by 6 bases, with 18 bases between the two germline ends. Germline lookup yields CDR1 DFQATT and CDR2 SNEGSKA (reference sequence). CDR3 size: 13 residues.

The V and J genes are TRBV6-2 or TRBV6-3 and TRBJ2-7; D might be TRBD1 (6 bases). Trimming left V 8 bases short and J 2 bases short, with 13 bases between. The CDR3 loop spans 13 amino acids. The germline gives CDR1 MNHEY, CDR2 SVGEGT. The CDR3 DNA sequence: TGTGCCAGCGTTCGAGGGGGTCCCTACGAGCAGTACTTC. Its translation is CASVRGGPYEQYF.

This rearrangement joins TRBV15 to TRBJ2-2; no clear D. The CDR3 sequence is 13 residues long. CDR1 and CDR2 (germline): LNHNV, YYDKDF (reference sequence). Trimming pared 0 bases from V and 6 bases from J, leaving 5 bases between. The CDR3 here is CATSREAAGELFF. The DNA of the CDR3 is TGTGCCACCAGCAGAGAGGCGGCCGGGGAGCTGTTTTTT.

This clonotype was recorded a few times. The chain joins TRBV6-5 to TRBJ2-3, with 8 bases identical to TRBD1. Trimming cost V 0 bases and J 3 bases; bases outside gene matches: 8. This CDR3 contains 17 residues. Germline V gene data show CDR1 as MNHEY and CDR2 as SVGAGI. CDR3 amino acids: CASSYSADRVDTDTQYF. CDR3 nucleotide sequence: TGTGCCAGCAGTTACTCGGCGGACAGGGTGGATACAGATACGCAGTATTTT.

This clonotype was observed a few times. The genes are TRBV7-3 and TRBJ2-1; the match to TRBD2 covers 10 bases. The CDR3 totals 14 residues. The ends lost 4 bases at V and 8 bases at J; junction bases unmatched: 5. Germline V gene sequence: CDR1 SGHTA, CDR2 FQGTGA. The CDR3 is CASSSAGGRDEQFF. The CDR3 bases are TGTGCCAGCAGCTCAGCGGGGGGGCGAGATGAGCAGTTCTTC.

This clonotype has only a few counts. The chain joins TRBV11-2 to TRBJ2-4; possibly TRBD2 for D (5 bases). The CDR3 consists of 13 residues. The V end was cut by 4 bases, the J end by 13 bases, with 17 bases between. The germline V gene has CDR1 SGHAT and CDR2 FQNNGV. This chain's CDR3 is CASSSLKKWEQYF. The CDR3 DNA reads as TGTGCCAGCAGCTCCCTTAAGAAGTGGGAGCAGTACTTC.

The chain is built from TRBV12-3 or TRBV12-4 and TRBJ1-2; D is ambiguous. The CDR3 runs to 15 residues. Trimming took off 1 base at V and 1 base at J, with 10 bases between the two ends. The CDR3 nucleotides read TGTGCCAGCAGTTTAGGGGCCCCGAGTAACTATGGCTACACCTTC. It yields the protein CASSLGAPSNYGYTF.

This clonotype has a handful of counts. J is TRBJ2-7 and V is TRBV10-1, with a possible D match to TRBD2 (5 bases). Trimming removed 6 bases from V and 7 bases from J, with 19 bases in between. CDR1 and CDR2 from the germline V gene are WNHNN and SYGVQD (reference sequence). This CDR3 comprises 14 residues. The CDR3, as DNA: TGCGCCAGCAGAGTGGACTTGGCCTCGGGGGAGCAGTACTTC. Translation gives CASRVDLASGEQYF.

Note on this clonotype: An end of the junction differs from the germline gene, which may be a read error. This chain uses TRBV25-1 with TRBJ2-5; 8 nucleotides agree with TRBD2. The CDR3 loop spans 15 amino acids. Germline assignment: CDR1 MGHDK and CDR2 SYGVNS. CDR3 DNA: TGTGTCAGCAGTGAAACGGGGGGGCTACAAGAGACCCAGTACTTC. This sequence encodes CVSSETGGLQETQYF.

The J gene is TRBJ2-7, the V gene TRBV20-1, with TRBD2 matching over 10 bases. CDR1 and CDR2 from the germline V gene are DFQATT and SNEGSKA (reference sequence). The CDR3 has 16 residues. Trimming took 4 bases from V and 2 from J; bases not matched to a gene: 11. The CDR3 DNA reads TGCAGTGCTAAGAGCTGGGGGACTAGCGTGACCTACGAGCAGTACTTC. Its protein is CSAKSWGTSVTYEQYF.

The sample holds a few counts of this clonotype. This sequence joins TRBV2 and TRBJ1-1; unclear D gene. CDR1 is SNHLY and CDR2 is FYNNEI in the germline V gene. CDR3 length: 14 amino acids. The germline V and J ends were trimmed by 5 bases and 11 bases, with 21 bases remaining between them. The CDR3 nucleotides read TGTGCCAGCAGTAGTGAAATAGGCGGGCTGCAGGCTTTCTTT. Protein product: CASSSEIGGLQAFF.

In its sample, this clonotype was seen a few times. The chain carries TRBV24-1 and TRBJ2-5, with D unclear. CDR3 size: 13 residues. Germline loops: CDR1 KGHDR, CDR2 SFDVKD. Trimming took off 6 bases at V and 4 bases at J, with 11 bases between the two ends. This CDR3 reads CATSWPVLETQYF. CDR3 nucleotides: TGTGCCACCAGTTGGCCGGTCCTAGAGACCCAGTACTTC.

Worth noting for this clonotype: One end of the junction is discordant with germline, which a read error may explain. The V and J genes are TRBV7-2 and TRBJ2-1; 10 bases align to TRBD2. Germline V gene data show CDR1 as SGHTA and CDR2 as FQGNSA. This CDR3 has 13 residues. The CDR3 region is CARSSLAGSEQFF. As DNA, the CDR3 is TGTGCCAGGAGCTCACTAGCGGGAAGTGAGCAGTTCTTC.